The clone carrying this T cell receptor beta chain was recorded many times. Its antigen remains unknown. Diagnostic assessment was based on clinical symptoms, serum thyroxine and TRAb, thyroid ultrasound and orbital computed tomography. This entry is derived from a study of T cells in Graves' hyperthyroidism and ophthalmopathy. RNA transcripts gave rise to amplified TCR beta CDR3 regions. A first-round RT-PCR of the TCR CDR3 used the HTBI primer set. Via MiXCR, TCRdb re-called the multiplex PCR reads, giving one row per CDR3 protein. The data show 600,000 to 650,000 distinct CDR3 sequences, 16% seen once. Findings of the study overall: The authors' 13 V-J model separated ophthalmopathy from stable hyperthyroidism. Blood also contained most expanded thyroid clonotypes above 0.001.

What was sequenced was blood. This receptor was obtained from a woman in her thirties with Graves' hyperthyroidism.

The CDR3, as DNA: TGTGCCAGCAGTTCGGGGACAGGGAACGAGCAGTACTTC. It codes for CASSSGTGNEQYF. The V gene is TRBV6-1, the J gene TRBJ2-7; 9 bases are shared with TRBD1. In germline, CDR1 is MNHNS, CDR2 SASEGT. The CDR3 is made up of 13 amino acids. V lost 5 bases and J lost 5; bases outside the gene matches: 4.